The 10 T cell receptor beta chains reported below all come from one sample, sequenced in a study of cytotoxic CD8 clonotypes in ibrutinib-treated CLL. Sequenced by immunoSEQ multiplex PCR; TCRdb stores in-frame clones only, minus some. The profile covers fewer than 70,000 clones, with about 72% appearing a single time and around two fifths taken by the ten largest. The sample consisted of PBMCs, taken after 12 months of ibrutinib treatment. These receptors all stem from a human donor with chronic lymphocytic leukemia.

The chain uses TRBV5-4 and TRBJ2-1, with 13 bases fitting TRBD2. Trimming at V came to 4 bases and at J to 1 base, leaving 11 bases not matched to a gene. Germline assignment: CDR1 SGHNT and CDR2 YYREEE (reference sequence). The CDR3 is made up of 19 amino acids. This CDR3 reads CASSPGTSGAQRSYNEQFF. CDR3 nucleotides: TGTGCCAGCAGCCCCGGGACTAGCGGGGCCCAAAGGTCCTACAATGAGCAGTTCTTC.

This chain connects TRBV27 to TRBJ2-7; no reliable D call. V was clipped by 7 bases and J by 1 base, with 11 bases between them. The germline V gene has CDR1 MNHEY and CDR2 SMNVEV (reference sequence). This CDR3 comprises 13 residues. CDR3 region: CASKSSRSYEQYF. DNA for the CDR3: TGTGCCAGCAAATCAAGTCGGTCCTACGAGCAGTACTTC.

This sequence joins TRBV6-5 and TRBJ2-7; possibly TRBD2 for D (5 bases). V gave up 0 bases and J gave up 3 bases, with 12 bases separating them. This CDR3 has 15 residues. Germline V gives CDR1 MNHEY, CDR2 SVGAGI. The CDR3 DNA reads as TGTGCCAGCAGTTACTCGAGGGTCACGTACTACGAGCAGTACTTC. The encoded protein is CASSYSRVTYYEQYF.

The chain couples TRBV9 to TRBJ2-2; TRBD1 matches at 8 bases. Germline CDR1 and CDR2: SGDLS and YYNGEE. The CDR3 contains 15 residues. Germline trimming cut 2 bases from V and 5 bases from J; bases unmatched to any gene: 5. CDR3 nucleotide sequence: TGTGCCAGCAGCGTTGACAGGGGAGATACCGGGGAGCTGTTTTTT. It is translated as CASSVDRGDTGELFF.

This clone was seen only a few times. The rearrangement uses TRBV28 and TRBJ2-3, with 12 bases identical to TRBD2. The CDR3 is made up of 17 amino acids. The germline CDR1 and CDR2 sequences are MDHEN and SYDVKM. V lost 5 bases, J lost 4 bases, and 10 bases stayed unmatched. The CDR3 nucleotides are TGTGCCAGCAGTCCCCTCATTCTAGCGGGAGGGTCAGATACGCAGTATTTT. Protein sequence: CASSPLILAGGSDTQYF.

The rearrangement joins TRBV28 to TRBJ2-3; no firm D call. The CDR3 runs 12 residues. Trimming took 4 bases from V and 10 from J, leaving 12 bases between them. Per the germline V gene, CDR1 is MDHEN and CDR2 is SYDVKM. This chain's CDR3 is CASSSYYVPQYF. CDR3 DNA: TGTGCCAGCAGTTCTTACTATGTTCCGCAGTATTTT.

The chain has TRBV29-1 and TRBJ2-1; no clear D. Germline CDR1 SQVTM, CDR2 ANQGSEA. The CDR3 extends over 11 amino acids. V gave up 0 bases and J gave up 8 bases, with 5 bases separating them. The CDR3 sequence: CSVEESYEQFF. The CDR3 nucleotides are TGCAGCGTTGAAGAGTCTTATGAGCAGTTCTTC.

This chain links TRBV19 with TRBJ1-1; 7 bases agree with TRBD1. The J segment lost 5 bases and the V segment lost 3 bases, leaving 6 bases of the junction unmatched. The CDR3 spans 14 residues. The germline V gene encodes CDR1 LNHDA and CDR2 SQIVND (reference sequence). The CDR3 DNA is TGTGCCAGTAGTATCGCTAGGGGGCAAACTGAAGCTTTCTTT. Its protein is CASSIARGQTEAFF.

The chain uses TRBV19 and TRBJ2-7; 8 nucleotides match TRBD2. Per germline, CDR1 LNHDA and CDR2 SQIVND (reference sequence). V dropped 8 bases and J dropped 3; count of bases not matched to a gene: 18. The CDR3 extends over 17 amino acids. The CDR3 bases are TGTGCCAGTCCCGGGGAGGGTTTTTGCGGGAGGAACTACGAGCAGTACTTC. Its translation: CASPGEGFCGRNYEQYF.

This chain links TRBV5-1 with TRBJ2-3; 11 bases line up with TRBD1. Per the germline V gene, CDR1 is SGHRS and CDR2 is YFSETQ. CDR3 size: 15 residues. Unmatched junction bases numbered 11, after V lost 10 bases and J lost 4 bases. CDR3 sequence (DNA): TGCGCCTCATGCTGGGACAGGGGGTTGGCAGATACGCAGTATTTT. It codes for CASCWDRGLADTQYF.